The rows below give T cell receptor beta chains drawn from one sample of a study of T cells in Graves' hyperthyroidism and ophthalmopathy. One entry per CDR3 protein, called by TCRdb with MiXCR from the multiplex PCR reads. The sample holds 450,000 to 600,000 distinct CDR3 sequences, around 15% seen once. The sequenced material came from blood. These receptor sequences come from a woman in her thirties or forties with Graves' hyperthyroidism. Each CDR3 is given with its conserved first and last residue. D genes are given only for firm matches. The size field is filled for only some rows; it gives once, few, many or a size class.

D gene: .
J gene: TRBJ2-1
CDR3 length: 14
clone size: many
V gene: TRBV18
CDR3 protein: CASSPGTQYNEQFF
CDR3 DNA: TGTGCCAGCTCACCAGGGACACAATACAATGAGCAGTTCTTC

D gene: .
J gene: TRBJ1-2
CDR3 length: 13
clone size: few
V gene: TRBV6-1
CDR3 protein: CASRMTENYGYTF
CDR3 DNA: TGTGCCAGCAGAATGACAGAGAACTATGGCTACACCTTC

D gene: .
J gene: TRBJ2-3
CDR3 length: 14
clone size: many
V gene: TRBV18
CDR3 protein: CASSLPTRKTTQYF
CDR3 DNA: TGTGCCAGCTCACTTCCGACCAGGAAGACTACGCAGTATTTT

D gene: .
J gene: TRBJ1-2
CDR3 length: 14
clone size: few
V gene: TRBV4-2
CDR3 protein: CASSQDSANYGYTF
CDR3 DNA: TGTGCCAGCAGCCAAGACTCAGCTAACTATGGCTACACCTTC

D gene: .
J gene: TRBJ1-6
CDR3 length: 10
clone size: many
V gene: TRBV20-1
CDR3 protein: CSSRRGPLHF
CDR3 DNA: TGCAGTTCACGCAGAGGACCCCTCCACTTT

D gene: TRBD2
J gene: TRBJ2-1
CDR3 length: 20
clone size: many
V gene: TRBV13
CDR3 protein: CASSDPTGLAGGSSYNEQFF
CDR3 DNA: TGTGCCAGCAGCGACCCTACGGGACTAGCGGGAGGGAGCTCCTACAATGAGCAGTTCTTC

D gene: .
J gene: TRBJ2-7
CDR3 length: 14
clone size: many
V gene: TRBV10-3
CDR3 protein: CASRPGVSSYEQYF
CDR3 DNA: TGTGCCTCACGACCGGGGGTCAGCTCCTACGAGCAGTACTTC

D gene: TRBD1
J gene: TRBJ1-4
CDR3 length: 15
clone size: many
V gene: TRBV2
CDR3 protein: CASSARGQANEKLFF
CDR3 DNA: TGTGCCAGCAGTGCAAGGGGACAGGCTAATGAAAAACTGTTTTTT

D gene: .
J gene: TRBJ2-5
CDR3 length: 17
clone size: .
V gene: TRBV20-1
CDR3 protein: CSGGPETSGLKGETQYF
CDR3 DNA: TGCAGTGGGGGGCCAGAAACATCGGGACTAAAGGGGGAGACCCAGTACTTC

D gene: TRBD2
J gene: TRBJ2-1
CDR3 length: 14
clone size: many
V gene: TRBV20-1
CDR3 protein: CSARLGRGGGEQFF
CDR3 DNA: TGCAGTGCAAGACTTGGGCGTGGGGGGGGTGAGCAGTTCTTC

D gene: .
J gene: TRBJ1-5
CDR3 length: 20
clone size: .
V gene: TRBV28
CDR3 protein: CASSLSMGAGGARGNQPQHF
CDR3 DNA: TGTGCCAGCAGTTTATCGATGGGAGCGGGGGGGGCGAGGGGCAATCAGCCCCAGCATTTT

D gene: TRBD2
J gene: TRBJ2-7
CDR3 length: 17
clone size: few
V gene: TRBV12-3/TRBV12-4
CDR3 protein: CASSLVSLAGGRYEQYF
CDR3 DNA: TGTGCCAGCAGTTTAGTCTCACTAGCGGGAGGGCGCTACGAGCAGTACTTC

D gene: .
J gene: TRBJ2-3
CDR3 length: 15
clone size: many
V gene: TRBV30
CDR3 protein: CAWNRRSGRTDTQYF
CDR3 DNA: TGTGCCTGGAATCGGCGTAGCGGCCGCACAGATACGCAGTATTTT

D gene: .
J gene: TRBJ1-2
CDR3 length: 15
clone size: many
V gene: TRBV6-1
CDR3 protein: CASSEMVAQSYGYTF
CDR3 DNA: TGTGCCAGCAGTGAAATGGTTGCACAGTCCTATGGCTACACCTTC

D gene: .
J gene: TRBJ2-7
CDR3 length: 14
clone size: many
V gene: TRBV28
CDR3 protein: CASRPPGAYYEQYF
CDR3 DNA: TGTGCCAGCAGGCCCCCGGGGGCTTACTACGAGCAGTACTTC

D gene: TRBD1
J gene: TRBJ2-7
CDR3 length: 15
clone size: many
V gene: TRBV12-3/TRBV12-4
CDR3 protein: CASSPITGQSHEQYF
CDR3 DNA: TGTGCCAGCAGCCCGATTACGGGACAGTCCCACGAGCAGTACTTC

D gene: .
J gene: TRBJ2-3
CDR3 length: 12
clone size: many
V gene: TRBV28
CDR3 protein: CASRTTEDTQYF
CDR3 DNA: TGTGCCAGCAGGACGACTGAAGATACGCAGTATTTT

D gene: TRBD1
J gene: TRBJ1-4
CDR3 length: 15
clone size: few
V gene: TRBV6-1
CDR3 protein: CASSGPGGLNEKLFF
CDR3 DNA: TGTGCCAGCAGTGGGCCAGGGGGACTTAATGAAAAACTGTTTTTT

D gene: .
J gene: TRBJ1-2
CDR3 length: 14
clone size: .
V gene: TRBV19
CDR3 protein: CASSKLGANYGYTF
CDR3 DNA: TGTGCCAGTAGTAAGCTCGGAGCTAACTATGGCTACACCTTC

D gene: .
J gene: TRBJ2-1
CDR3 length: 14
clone size: .
V gene: TRBV5-6
CDR3 protein: CASSSLRFSYEQFF
CDR3 DNA: TGTGCCAGCAGCTCACTCAGGTTTTCCTACGAGCAGTTCTTC

D gene: TRBD2
J gene: TRBJ2-1
CDR3 length: 12
clone size: many
V gene: TRBV20-1
CDR3 protein: CSEAGGYNEQFF
CDR3 DNA: TGCAGTGAAGCGGGAGGTTACAATGAGCAGTTCTTC

D gene: .
J gene: TRBJ2-3
CDR3 length: 15
clone size: many
V gene: TRBV11-2
CDR3 protein: CASSLEGPSTDTQYF
CDR3 DNA: TGTGCCAGCAGCTTAGAGGGCCCCAGCACAGATACGCAGTATTTT

D gene: .
J gene: TRBJ2-7
CDR3 length: 15
clone size: many
V gene: TRBV11-2
CDR3 protein: CASSHSPGLYYEQYF
CDR3 DNA: TGTGCCAGCAGCCACAGTCCGGGACTCTACTACGAGCAGTACTTC

D gene: .
J gene: TRBJ2-2
CDR3 length: 15
clone size: many
V gene: TRBV11-3
CDR3 protein: CASSPSRGATGELFF
CDR3 DNA: TGTGCCAGCAGCCCGTCCCGTGGGGCCACCGGGGAGCTGTTTTTT

D gene: TRBD2
J gene: TRBJ2-5
CDR3 length: 15
clone size: many
V gene: TRBV7-8
CDR3 protein: CASSLGTSGWWAQYF
CDR3 DNA: TGTGCCAGCAGCTTAGGGACTAGCGGCTGGTGGGCCCAGTACTTC

D gene: .
J gene: TRBJ2-1
CDR3 length: 18
clone size: .
V gene: TRBV20-1
CDR3 protein: CSARVSGSPPRSYNEQFF
CDR3 DNA: TGCAGTGCTAGAGTTAGCGGCTCTCCCCCCCGCTCCTACAATGAGCAGTTCTTC

D gene: TRBD2
J gene: TRBJ2-5
CDR3 length: 15
clone size: few
V gene: TRBV12-3/TRBV12-4
CDR3 protein: CASSSSGLGQETQYF
CDR3 DNA: TGTGCCAGCAGTTCTAGCGGCTTGGGCCAAGAGACCCAGTACTTC

D gene: TRBD1
J gene: TRBJ1-3
CDR3 length: 15
clone size: many
V gene: TRBV6-5
CDR3 protein: CASSYSRGLGNTIYF
CDR3 DNA: TGTGCCAGCAGTTACTCAAGGGGGCTTGGAAACACCATATATTTT

D gene: .
J gene: TRBJ1-1
CDR3 length: 14
clone size: .
V gene: TRBV19
CDR3 protein: CASSNRVVGAEAFF
CDR3 DNA: TGTGCCAGTAGTAACAGGGTAGTTGGCGCTGAAGCTTTCTTT

D gene: .
J gene: TRBJ1-5
CDR3 length: 15
clone size: .
V gene: TRBV6-1
CDR3 protein: CASKGTWGAGQPQHF
CDR3 DNA: TGTGCCAGCAAGGGAACTTGGGGGGCGGGTCAGCCCCAGCATTTT

D gene: .
J gene: TRBJ2-6
CDR3 length: 15
clone size: .
V gene: TRBV9
CDR3 protein: CASSIVGSGANVLTF
CDR3 DNA: TGTGCCAGCAGCATCGTGGGTTCTGGGGCCAACGTCCTGACTTTC

D gene: .
J gene: TRBJ1-5
CDR3 length: 13
clone size: .
V gene: TRBV24-1
CDR3 protein: CATSDWQNQPQHF
CDR3 DNA: TGTGCCACCAGTGATTGGCAGAATCAGCCCCAGCATTTT

D gene: .
J gene: TRBJ2-7
CDR3 length: 12
clone size: many
V gene: TRBV11-3
CDR3 protein: CACARGPYEQYF
CDR3 DNA: TGTGCCTGCGCGCGGGGTCCCTACGAGCAGTACTTC

D gene: .
J gene: TRBJ2-1
CDR3 length: 14
clone size: many
V gene: TRBV18
CDR3 protein: CASSPGETDNEQFF
CDR3 DNA: TGTGCCAGCTCACCGGGAGAAACCGACAATGAGCAGTTCTTC

D gene: TRBD1
J gene: TRBJ2-7
CDR3 length: 18
clone size: many
V gene: TRBV2
CDR3 protein: CASTNRLTGTGGRYEQYF
CDR3 DNA: TGTGCCAGCACAAACCGACTAACCGGGACAGGGGGCCGATACGAGCAGTACTTC

D gene: TRBD2
J gene: TRBJ2-5
CDR3 length: 18
clone size: .
V gene: TRBV7-2
CDR3 protein: CASSYLAGLAGSQETQYF
CDR3 DNA: TGTGCCAGCAGCTACCTCGCGGGACTAGCGGGGTCCCAAGAGACCCAGTACTTC

D gene: .
J gene: TRBJ1-5
CDR3 length: 14
clone size: .
V gene: TRBV19
CDR3 protein: CASSLQGFNQPQHF
CDR3 DNA: TGTGCCAGTAGCCTGCAGGGCTTTAATCAGCCCCAGCATTTT

D gene: TRBD2
J gene: TRBJ2-7
CDR3 length: 14
clone size: many
V gene: TRBV5-1
CDR3 protein: CASSSGLAAEEQYF
CDR3 DNA: TGCGCCAGCAGCTCGGGACTAGCGGCGGAAGAGCAGTACTTC

D gene: .
J gene: TRBJ1-1
CDR3 length: 15
clone size: many
V gene: TRBV29-1
CDR3 protein: CSVEVGKQGFTEAFF
CDR3 DNA: TGCAGCGTTGAAGTGGGGAAACAGGGCTTCACTGAAGCTTTCTTT

D gene: .
J gene: TRBJ2-1
CDR3 length: 16
clone size: many
V gene: TRBV12-3/TRBV12-4
CDR3 protein: CASSLSEAGPPGEQFF
CDR3 DNA: TGTGCCAGCAGTTTAAGTGAAGCGGGCCCCCCGGGGGAGCAGTTCTTC

D gene: TRBD1
J gene: TRBJ1-4
CDR3 length: 15
clone size: few
V gene: TRBV9
CDR3 protein: CASSVGQGRFEKLFF
CDR3 DNA: TGTGCCAGCAGCGTAGGACAGGGACGATTTGAAAAACTGTTTTTT

D gene: .
J gene: TRBJ2-3
CDR3 length: 15
clone size: few
V gene: TRBV3-1
CDR3 protein: CASSQGSGSTDTQYF
CDR3 DNA: TGTGCCAGCAGCCAAGGTAGCGGCAGCACAGATACGCAGTATTTT

D gene: .
J gene: TRBJ2-3
CDR3 length: 16
clone size: .
V gene: TRBV20-1
CDR3 protein: CSARVPGETVRDTQYF
CDR3 DNA: TGCAGTGCTAGGGTTCCAGGGGAAACGGTGAGAGATACGCAGTATTTT

D gene: .
J gene: TRBJ1-3
CDR3 length: 14
clone size: .
V gene: TRBV18
CDR3 protein: CASSPGGDGNTIYF
CDR3 DNA: TGTGCCAGCTCACCAGGCGGGGATGGAAACACCATATATTTT

D gene: .
J gene: TRBJ1-6
CDR3 length: 14
clone size: many
V gene: TRBV28
CDR3 protein: CASTKKQGRPPLHF
CDR3 DNA: TGTGCCAGTACTAAGAAACAGGGACGTCCGCCCCTCCACTTT

D gene: .
J gene: TRBJ1-1
CDR3 length: 13
clone size: many
V gene: TRBV18
CDR3 protein: CASSQSFDTEAFF
CDR3 DNA: TGTGCCAGCTCACAATCCTTTGACACTGAAGCTTTCTTT

D gene: TRBD1
J gene: TRBJ2-3
CDR3 length: 15
clone size: many
V gene: TRBV7-8
CDR3 protein: CASSSRQGTTDTQYF
CDR3 DNA: TGTGCCAGCAGCTCCCGACAGGGGACCACAGATACGCAGTATTTT

D gene: TRBD2
J gene: TRBJ2-7
CDR3 length: 16
clone size: many
V gene: TRBV2
CDR3 protein: CASSEAWASGNYEQYF
CDR3 DNA: TGTGCCAGCAGTGAAGCGTGGGCTAGCGGGAACTACGAGCAGTACTTC

D gene: .
J gene: TRBJ2-7
CDR3 length: 15
clone size: .
V gene: TRBV29-1
CDR3 protein: CSVESVQGKPYEQYF
CDR3 DNA: TGCAGCGTTGAATCAGTCCAGGGAAAGCCCTACGAGCAGTACTTC

D gene: .
J gene: TRBJ2-7
CDR3 length: 13
clone size: few
V gene: TRBV27
CDR3 protein: CASSSHKTYEQYF
CDR3 DNA: TGTGCCAGCAGTTCCCACAAGACCTACGAGCAGTACTTC

D gene: TRBD2
J gene: TRBJ2-7
CDR3 length: 14
clone size: .
V gene: TRBV7-6
CDR3 protein: CASSSAGGFDEQYF
CDR3 DNA: TGTGCCAGCAGCTCAGCGGGGGGTTTCGACGAGCAGTACTTC

D gene: .
J gene: TRBJ2-7
CDR3 length: 15
clone size: .
V gene: TRBV29-1
CDR3 protein: CSVQAGTGMAYEQYF
CDR3 DNA: TGCAGCGTTCAAGCCGGGACCGGGATGGCCTACGAGCAGTACTTC

D gene: .
J gene: TRBJ2-6
CDR3 length: 16
clone size: .
V gene: TRBV20-1
CDR3 protein: CSARQVSNSGANVLTF
CDR3 DNA: TGCAGTGCTAGACAGGTTTCTAACTCTGGGGCCAACGTCCTGACTTTC

D gene: .
J gene: TRBJ2-5
CDR3 length: 14
clone size: many
V gene: TRBV29-1
CDR3 protein: CSVEEIASSTDQYF
CDR3 DNA: TGCAGCGTTGAAGAAATAGCCTCATCTACTGACCAGTACTTC

D gene: .
J gene: TRBJ1-2
CDR3 length: 15
clone size: many
V gene: TRBV2
CDR3 protein: CASSGVLLSSYGYTF
CDR3 DNA: TGTGCCAGCAGTGGGGTTTTGTTATCGAGCTATGGCTACACCTTC